This TCR beta chain was recorded in a study of T cells in Graves' hyperthyroidism and ophthalmopathy. Study-level background: Peripheral blood sampling occurred at initial diagnosis, before any treatment. Regarding the study as a whole: The model made its ophthalmopathy prediction, and onset followed a median roughly 6.5 months later. Clonotypes that were expanded in thyroid above 0.001 mostly appeared in blood too.

This clonotype was recorded many times. The target antigen is unknown. The CDR3 regions of TCR beta were amplified from RNA transcripts. TCR CDR3 underwent first-round RT-PCR with the HTBI primer set. A single record per CDR3 protein comes from TCRdb applying MiXCR to the multiplex PCR reads. This table has around 420,000 distinct CDR3 sequences, 15% to 18% appearing once. This CDR3 is built from 13 residues. Trimming removed 5 bases from V and 0 bases from J, with 5 bases in between. Germline assignment: CDR1 SGHRS and CDR2 YFSETQ. Participants, patients aged 18 to 65, had newly diagnosed hyperthyroidism with a duration under 2 months.

This receptor was obtained from a woman younger than 35 with Graves' hyperthyroidism. The sequencing input was blood. The rearrangement joins TRBV5-1 to TRBJ2-2; D not resolved. CDR3 region: CASSGSNTGELFF. The CDR3 nucleotides are TGCGCCAGCAGTGGATCGAACACCGGGGAGCTGTTTTTT.